This T cell receptor (beta chain) was recorded in a study of kidney transplant recipient with SARS-CoV-2 infection. This clonotype was found many times. TCRdb re-called the reads through MiXCR, storing one row per CDR3 protein. The table includes approximately 250,000 distinct CDR3 sequences, more than 25% detected once. The length of the CDR3 is 17 residues. The V gene lost 5 bases and the J gene lost 4 bases, with 23 bases spanning the gap. The sample consisted of a blood sample, taken at baseline and between days 110 and 120 from a kidney transplant recipient. This receptor was obtained from a male patient in his thirties who had COVID-19 and was a kidney transplant recipient. Some of these T cells may belong to the graft donor. The chain uses TRBV23-1 and TRBJ1-2; no reliable D call. TRBV23-1 is given ORF status, its function remaining uncertain. CDR3 loop: CASSGRWLRRKTYGYTF. In DNA form, the CDR3 reads TGCGCCAGCAGTGGAAGATGGCTACGCAGAAAGACCTATGGCTACACCTTC.